This T cell receptor beta chain originates from a study of blood T cell repertoires in COVID-19. About the research overall: Material from acute and convalescent COVID-19 was sourced from the United States, Italy and Spain.

In the source study's methods: Reference gene primer amplification in the assay estimated nucleated cell counts. Repertoires were generated with immunoSEQ multiplex PCR, while TCRdb's copy carries only in-frame clones and drops some. That table supplies the V and J calls and clone size; D and trimming were determined from the DNA. The table has 200,000 to 300,000 clones, 86% seen once. This TCR derives from a young man with active or convalescent COVID-19. The sample taken for sequencing was peripheral blood.

The CDR3 DNA is TGTGCCAGCAGTTTAAATCGGGACACCTATTCACCCCTCCACTTT. Translated, it gives CASSLNRDTYSPLHF. This chain links TRBV6-5 with TRBJ1-6; D possibly corresponds to TRBD1 (6 bases). The CDR3 totals 15 residues. V lost 4 bases to trimming and J lost 8 bases, with 15 bases between them. CDR1 is MNHEY and CDR2 is SVGAGI in the germline V gene.